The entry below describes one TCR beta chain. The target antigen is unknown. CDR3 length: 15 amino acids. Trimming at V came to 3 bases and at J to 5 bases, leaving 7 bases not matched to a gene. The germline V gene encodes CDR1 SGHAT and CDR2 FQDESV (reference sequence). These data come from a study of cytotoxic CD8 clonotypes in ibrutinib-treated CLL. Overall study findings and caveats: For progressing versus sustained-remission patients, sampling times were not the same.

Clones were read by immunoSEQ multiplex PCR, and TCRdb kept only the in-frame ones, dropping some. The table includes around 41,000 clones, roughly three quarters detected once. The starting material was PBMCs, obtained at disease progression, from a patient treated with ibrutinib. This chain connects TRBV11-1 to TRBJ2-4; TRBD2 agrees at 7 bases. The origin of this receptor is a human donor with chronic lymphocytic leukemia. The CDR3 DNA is TGTGCCAGCAGCTTCGGTGGGGGGAGGGAAAACATTCAGTACTTC. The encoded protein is CASSFGGGRENIQYF.